One sample yielded the 11 T cell receptor beta chains listed below, sequenced in a study of blood T cells in healthy people across ages (dated by TCRdb to the mid-2010s). The library was obtained by 5' RACE. The instrument given in TCRdb is Illumina HiSeq 2500. The second PCR ran for about 7 to 11 cycles and used a J-beta primer mix along with a sample-barcoded 5' primer. TCRdb reprocessing: public reads trimmed at Q25 with fastp, clones called with MiXCR, in-frame beta chains kept. Entries that share a CDR3 protein sequence are merged under the most common genes and DNA. Here the sample has approximately 900,000 distinct CDR3 sequences; 45% to 50% occur a single time. The top ten clonotypes cover under 15% of the sample. Sequencing input: blood. These receptors were obtained from a man aged 30 to 45 in good health.

V and J are TRBV7-2 and TRBJ2-1; TRBD2 matches 13 bases. CDR3 length: 16 residues. J lost 5 bases, V lost 5 bases, and 6 bases had no gene match. CDR1 SGHTA and CDR2 FQGNSA come from the germline V gene. The CDR3 protein is CASSPWTSGGNNEQFF. DNA for the CDR3: TGTGCCAGCAGCCCCTGGACTAGCGGGGGAAACAATGAGCAGTTCTTC.

This rearrangement joins TRBV19 to TRBJ1-3; D gene unclear. Trimming shortened V by 1 base and J by 4 bases, and 11 bases separated the two germline ends. Looked up from germline, CDR1 is LNHDA and CDR2 is SQIVND (reference sequence). This CDR3 spans 15 amino acids. CDR3 protein: CASSIVRTFGNTIYF. CDR3 coding DNA: TGTGCCAGTAGTATAGTTCGGACCTTCGGAAACACCATATATTTT.

This clonotype was counted ten times or more. The V gene is TRBV13, the J gene TRBJ2-5, with 9 bases aligning to TRBD1. Germline V gene lookup returns CDR1 PRHDT and CDR2 FYEKMQ (reference sequence). CDR3 size: 16 residues. J lost 0 bases, V lost 5 bases, and 7 bases had no gene match. The DNA for the CDR3 is TGTGCCAGCAGCATAAGGACAGGGGTCGACCAAGAGACCCAGTACTTC. Residues: CASSIRTGVDQETQYF.

The V gene is TRBV5-6, the J gene TRBJ2-4, with 7 bases fitting TRBD1. TRBJ2-7 matches the DNA end more closely, so the J call is doubtful. Per germline, CDR1 SGHDT and CDR2 YYEEEE. The CDR3 length is 14 residues. The CDR3 nucleotides are TGTGCCAGCAGCTTCCGACAGGGTATACACGAGCAGTACTTC. It translates to CASSFRQGIHEQYF.

There are a few counts of this clonotype. The J gene is TRBJ1-5, the V gene TRBV3-1; D unclear. The V end was cut by 1 base, the J end by 6 bases, with 7 bases between. The CDR3 is made up of 13 amino acids. Germline-derived CDR1 and CDR2 are LGHDT and YNNKEL (reference sequence). In DNA form, the CDR3 reads TGTGCCAGCAGCCAAGCAGACGGTCAGCCCCAGCATTTT. This gives the protein CASSQADGQPQHF.

The chain combines TRBV7-2 with TRBJ1-5, with TRBD1 as a possible D gene (6 bases). The germline CDR1 and CDR2 sequences are SGHTA and FQGNSA. The germline V and J ends were trimmed by 7 bases and 5 bases, with 15 bases remaining between them. CDR3 length equals 14 residues. The CDR3 DNA reads as TGTGCCAGCAACAACTACAGGGCTGATCAGCCCCAGCATTTT. Translation: CASNNYRADQPQHF.

The rearrangement links TRBV29-1 to TRBJ1-2; D call uncertain. Between the trimmed V and J ends, which lost 3 bases and 5 bases, there was a span of 13 bases. This CDR3 contains 13 residues. Germline CDR1 is SQVTM and CDR2 is ANQGSEA. As DNA, the CDR3 is TGCAGCGTTGATCCGACCGACTTTTATGGCTACACCTTC. This encodes CSVDPTDFYGYTF.

This chain links TRBV29-1 with TRBJ1-1, with unresolved D. Germline V gene data show CDR1 as SQVTM and CDR2 as ANQGSEA. The CDR3 loop spans 14 amino acids. V gave up 6 bases and J gave up 4 bases, with 18 bases separating them. The CDR3: CSVVAQFIGTEAFF. In DNA, the CDR3 is TGCAGCGTCGTAGCTCAATTCATAGGCACTGAAGCTTTCTTT. The variable domain in full, completed from reference TRBV29-1 and TRBJ1-1, reads SAVISQKPSRDICQRGTSLTIQCQVDSQVTMMFWYRQQPGQSLTLIATANQGSEATYESGFVIDKFPISRPNLTFSTLTVSNMSPEDSSIYLCSVVAQFIGTEAFFGQGTRLTVV.

The V and J genes are TRBV25-1 and TRBJ2-7, with TRBD1 matching over 7 bases. The J segment lost 1 base and the V segment lost 1 base, leaving 4 bases of the junction unmatched. CDR1 and CDR2 from the germline V gene are MGHDK and SYGVNS. The CDR3 is made up of 15 amino acids. CDR3 loop: CASSEWDRMSYEQYF. CDR3 sequence (DNA): TGTGCCAGCAGTGAATGGGACAGAATGTCCTACGAGCAGTACTTC.

This clonotype was counted a few times. The CDR3: CASSQAGGPYNEQFF. Here the CDR3 DNA reads TGTGCCAGCAGCCAAGCCGGGGGCCCCTACAATGAGCAGTTCTTC. This chain uses TRBV3-1 with TRBJ2-1; tentatively, D is TRBD1 or TRBD2 (6 bases each). Trimming took 1 base from V and 2 from J, leaving 9 bases between them. The CDR3 is 15 amino acids. Germline CDR1 is LGHDT and CDR2 is YNNKEL (reference sequence).

This chain links TRBV4-1 with TRBJ2-5, with D unresolved. The J call is uncertain, as TRBJ2-7 better fits the DNA end. The CDR3 contains 15 residues. Germline V gene lookup returns CDR1 MGHRA and CDR2 YSYEKL. The CDR3 sequence is CASSQEPGRPHEQYF. In DNA form, the CDR3 reads TGCGCCAGCAGCCAAGAGCCAGGCCGCCCCCACGAGCAGTACTTC.